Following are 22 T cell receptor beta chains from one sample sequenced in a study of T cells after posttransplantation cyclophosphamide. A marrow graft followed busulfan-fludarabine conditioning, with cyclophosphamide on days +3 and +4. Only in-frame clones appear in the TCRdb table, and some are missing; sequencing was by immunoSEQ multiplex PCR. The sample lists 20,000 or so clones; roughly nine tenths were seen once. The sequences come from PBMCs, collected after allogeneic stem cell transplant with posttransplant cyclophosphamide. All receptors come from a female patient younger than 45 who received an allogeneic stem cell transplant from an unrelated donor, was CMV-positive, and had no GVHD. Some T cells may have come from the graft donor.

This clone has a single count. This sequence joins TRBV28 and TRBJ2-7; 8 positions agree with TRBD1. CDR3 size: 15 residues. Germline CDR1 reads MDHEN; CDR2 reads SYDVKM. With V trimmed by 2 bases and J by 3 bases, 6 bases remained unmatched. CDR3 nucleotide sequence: TGTGCCAGCAGTTTAGAGGGGGACAGGTACTACGAGCAGTACTTC. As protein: CASSLEGDRYYEQYF.

CDR3 nucleotide sequence: TGTGCCAGCTCACCACTACAGGGGGCGCGGGGCACAGATACGCAGTATTTT. Amino acid sequence: CASSPLQGARGTDTQYF. The chain couples TRBV18 to TRBJ2-3; TRBD1 agrees at 9 bases. Germline V CDR1 and CDR2: KGHSH, LQKENI. The trim removed 1 base at V and 1 base at J, leaving 6 bases unmatched. This CDR3 has 17 amino acids.

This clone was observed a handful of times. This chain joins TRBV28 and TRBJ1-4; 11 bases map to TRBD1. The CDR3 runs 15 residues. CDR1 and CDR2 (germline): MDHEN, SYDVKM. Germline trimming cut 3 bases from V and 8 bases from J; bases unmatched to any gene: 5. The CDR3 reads CASSLSGQGGEKLFF. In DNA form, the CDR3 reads TGTGCCAGCAGTTTGTCGGGACAGGGGGGCGAAAAACTGTTTTTT.

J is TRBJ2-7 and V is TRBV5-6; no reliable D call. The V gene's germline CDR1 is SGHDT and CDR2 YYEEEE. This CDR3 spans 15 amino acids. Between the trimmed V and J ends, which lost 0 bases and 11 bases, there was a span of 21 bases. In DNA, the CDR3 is TGTGCCAGCAGCTTGGAGGTACAGTCCCCACCGGCCGAGTACTTC. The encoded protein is CASSLEVQSPPAEYF. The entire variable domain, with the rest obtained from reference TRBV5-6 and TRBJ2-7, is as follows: DAGVTQSPTHLIKTRGQQVTLRCSPKSGHDTVSWYQQALGQGPQFIFQYYEEEERQRGNFPDRFSGHQFPNYSSELNVNALLLGDSALYLCASSLEVQSPPAEYFGPGTRLTVT.

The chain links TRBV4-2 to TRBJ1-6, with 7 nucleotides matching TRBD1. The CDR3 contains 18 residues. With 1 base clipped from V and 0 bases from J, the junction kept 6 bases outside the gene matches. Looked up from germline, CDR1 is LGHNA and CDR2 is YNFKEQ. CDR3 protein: CASSQGRTGGSYNSPLHF. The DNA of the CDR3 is TGTGCCAGCAGCCAAGGTCGGACAGGAGGCTCCTATAATTCACCCCTCCACTTT.

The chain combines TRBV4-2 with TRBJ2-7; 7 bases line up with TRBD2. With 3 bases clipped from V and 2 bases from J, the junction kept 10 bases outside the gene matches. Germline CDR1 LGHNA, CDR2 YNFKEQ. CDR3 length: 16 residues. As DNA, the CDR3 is TGTGCCAGCAGCCAGCAACCGCGGGGGTCCACCTACGAGCAGTACTTC. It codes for CASSQQPRGSTYEQYF.

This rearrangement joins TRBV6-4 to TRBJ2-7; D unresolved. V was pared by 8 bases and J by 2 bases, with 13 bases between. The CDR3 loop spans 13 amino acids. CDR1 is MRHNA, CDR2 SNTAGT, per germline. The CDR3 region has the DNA TGTGCCAGCGCACTATGGTCAACCTACGAGCAGTACTTC. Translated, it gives CASALWSTYEQYF.

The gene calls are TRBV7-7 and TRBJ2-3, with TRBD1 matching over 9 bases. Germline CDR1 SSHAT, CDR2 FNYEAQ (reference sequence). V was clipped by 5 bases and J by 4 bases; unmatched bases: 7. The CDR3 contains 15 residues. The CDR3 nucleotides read TGTGCCAGCAGCCCGCGGACAGGGGATTCAGATACGCAGTATTTT. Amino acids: CASSPRTGDSDTQYF.

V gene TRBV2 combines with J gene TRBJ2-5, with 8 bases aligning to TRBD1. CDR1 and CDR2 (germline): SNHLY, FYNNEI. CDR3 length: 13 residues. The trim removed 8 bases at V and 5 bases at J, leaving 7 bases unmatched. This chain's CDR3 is CASLQGERETQYF. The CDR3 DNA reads TGTGCCAGCCTACAGGGGGAGAGGGAGACCCAGTACTTC. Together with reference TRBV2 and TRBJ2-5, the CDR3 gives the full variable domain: EPEVTQTPSHQVTQMGQEVILRCVPISNHLYFYWYRQILGQKVEFLVSFYNNEISEKSEIFDDQFSVERPDGSNFTLKIRSTKLEDSAMYFCASLQGERETQYFGPGTRLLVL.

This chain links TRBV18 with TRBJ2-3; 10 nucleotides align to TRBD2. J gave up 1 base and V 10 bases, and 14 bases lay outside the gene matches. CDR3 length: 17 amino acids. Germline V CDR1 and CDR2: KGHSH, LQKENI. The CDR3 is CATWRGGLAERTDTQYF. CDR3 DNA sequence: TGTGCCACTTGGAGGGGTGGACTAGCGGAGCGCACAGATACGCAGTATTTT. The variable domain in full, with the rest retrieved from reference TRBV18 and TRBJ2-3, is NAGVMQNPRHLVRRRGQEARLRCSPMKGHSHVYWYRQLPEEGLKFMVYLQKENIIDESGMPKERFSAEFPKEGPSILRIQQVVRGDSAAYFCATWRGGLAERTDTQYFGPGTRLTVL.

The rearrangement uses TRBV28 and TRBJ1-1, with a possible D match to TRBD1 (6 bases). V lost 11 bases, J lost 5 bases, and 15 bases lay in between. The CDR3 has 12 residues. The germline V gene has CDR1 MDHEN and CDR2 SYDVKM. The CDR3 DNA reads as TGTGCCGGCGGGGGCTTAGGGACTGAAGCTTTCTTT. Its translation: CAGGGLGTEAFF.

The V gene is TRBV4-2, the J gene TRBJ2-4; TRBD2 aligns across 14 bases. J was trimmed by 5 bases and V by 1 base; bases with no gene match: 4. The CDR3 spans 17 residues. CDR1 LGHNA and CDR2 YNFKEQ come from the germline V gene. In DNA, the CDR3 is TGTGCCAGCAGCCAAGTAGGACTAGCGGGGGGACAAAACATTCAGTACTTC. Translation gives CASSQVGLAGGQNIQYF.

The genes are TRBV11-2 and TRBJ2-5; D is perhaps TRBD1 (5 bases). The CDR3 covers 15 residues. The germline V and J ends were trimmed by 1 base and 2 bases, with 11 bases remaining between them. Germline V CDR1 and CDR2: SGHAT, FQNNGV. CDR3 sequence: CASSLVDNRQETQYF. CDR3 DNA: TGTGCCAGCAGCTTAGTTGATAACAGGCAAGAGACCCAGTACTTC. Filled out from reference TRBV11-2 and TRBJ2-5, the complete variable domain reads EAGVAQSPRYKIIEKRQSVAFWCNPISGHATLYWYQQILGQGPKLLIQFQNNGVVDDSQLPKDRFSAERLKGVDSTLKIQPAKLEDSAVYLCASSLVDNRQETQYFGPGTRLLVL.

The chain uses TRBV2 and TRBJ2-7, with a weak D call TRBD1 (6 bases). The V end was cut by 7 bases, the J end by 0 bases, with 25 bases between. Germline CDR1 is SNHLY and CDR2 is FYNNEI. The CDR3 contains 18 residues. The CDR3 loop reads CASNLYPLTGPYSYEQYF. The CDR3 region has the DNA TGTGCCAGCAACCTATATCCCCTAACAGGGCCATACTCCTACGAGCAGTACTTC.

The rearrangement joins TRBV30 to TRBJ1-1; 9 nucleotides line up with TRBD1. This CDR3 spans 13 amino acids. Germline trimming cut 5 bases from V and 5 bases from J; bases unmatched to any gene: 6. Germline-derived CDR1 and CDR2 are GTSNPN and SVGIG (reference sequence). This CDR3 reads CAWGDRVFTEAFF. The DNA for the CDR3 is TGTGCCTGGGGGGACAGGGTGTTTACTGAAGCTTTCTTT.

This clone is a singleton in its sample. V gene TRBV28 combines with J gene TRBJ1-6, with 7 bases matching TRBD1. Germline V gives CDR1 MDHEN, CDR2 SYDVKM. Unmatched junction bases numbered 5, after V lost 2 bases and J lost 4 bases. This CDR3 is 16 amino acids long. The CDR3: CASSLKGAAYNSPLHF. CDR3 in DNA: TGTGCCAGCAGTTTAAAGGGGGCGGCTTATAATTCACCCCTCCACTTT.

CDR3 protein: CASSYRQGGVYTF. CDR3 nucleotide sequence: TGTGCCAGCAGCTACCGACAGGGGGGAGTCTACACCTTC. The V and J genes are TRBV11-3 and TRBJ1-2, with 9 bases identical to TRBD1. J lost 10 bases, V lost 4 bases, and 7 bases had no gene match. The CDR3 runs 13 residues. Germline CDR1 is SGHNT and CDR2 is YENEEA. The variable domain in full, with the rest retrieved from reference TRBV11-3 and TRBJ1-2, is EAGVVQSPRYKIIEKKQPVAFWCNPISGHNTLYWYLQNLGQGPELLIRYENEEAVDDSQLPKDRFSAERLKGVDSTLKIQPAELGDSAVYLCASSYRQGGVYTFGSGTRLTVV.

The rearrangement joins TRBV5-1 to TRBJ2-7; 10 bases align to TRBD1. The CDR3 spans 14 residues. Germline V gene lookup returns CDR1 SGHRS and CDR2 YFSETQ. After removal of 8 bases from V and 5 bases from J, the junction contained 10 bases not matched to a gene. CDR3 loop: CARNPGQGIHEQYF. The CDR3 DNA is TGCGCCAGGAATCCGGGACAGGGGATCCACGAGCAGTACTTC.

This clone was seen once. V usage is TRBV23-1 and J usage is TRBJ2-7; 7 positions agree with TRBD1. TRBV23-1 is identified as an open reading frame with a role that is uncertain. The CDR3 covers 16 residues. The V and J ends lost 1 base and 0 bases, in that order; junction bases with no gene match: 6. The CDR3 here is CASSQLGWDSSYEQYF. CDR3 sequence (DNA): TGCGCCAGCAGTCAATTGGGGTGGGACAGCTCCTACGAGCAGTACTTC.

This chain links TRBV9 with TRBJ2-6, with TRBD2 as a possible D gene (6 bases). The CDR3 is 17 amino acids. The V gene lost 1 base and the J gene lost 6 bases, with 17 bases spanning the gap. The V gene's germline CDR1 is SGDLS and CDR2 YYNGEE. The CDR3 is CASSVFSGGSLANVLTF. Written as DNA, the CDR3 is TGTGCCAGCAGCGTATTTTCCGGGGGATCCTTGGCCAACGTCCTGACTTTC.

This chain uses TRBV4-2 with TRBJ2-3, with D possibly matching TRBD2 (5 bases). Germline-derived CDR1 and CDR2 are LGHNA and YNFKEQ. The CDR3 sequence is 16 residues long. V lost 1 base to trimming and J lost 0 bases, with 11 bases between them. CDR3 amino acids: CASSQALGRSTDTQYF. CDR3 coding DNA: TGTGCCAGCAGCCAAGCTTTGGGGAGAAGCACAGATACGCAGTATTTT.

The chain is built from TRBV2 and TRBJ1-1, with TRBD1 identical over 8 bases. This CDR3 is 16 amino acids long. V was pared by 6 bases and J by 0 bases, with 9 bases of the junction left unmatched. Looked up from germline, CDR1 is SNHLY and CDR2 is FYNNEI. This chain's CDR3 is CASRADRGILNTEAFF. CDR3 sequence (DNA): TGTGCCAGCAGGGCAGACAGGGGCATCTTGAACACTGAAGCTTTCTTT.